A selection of T cell receptor beta chains follows, all from one sample in a study of T-cell reconstitution after alpha-beta-depleted transplantation in children. Via MiXCR, TCRdb re-called the PCR reads, giving one row per CDR3 protein. The sample lists about 180,000 distinct CDR3 sequences, 11% seen once, with about 12% in the top ten. This sample comprised PBMCs, obtained before TCRalphabeta/CD19-depleted stem cell transplant. The receptors stem from a boy between 2 and 15 years old with acute myeloid leukemia, due to receive a stem cell transplant. Both conserved end residues are trimmed from each CDR3.

cdr3_length	v_call	cdr3_aa
14	TRBV11-2	ASSLGSRGWVVTQY
13	TRBV11-2	ASSSQNLDRERPC
13	TRBV5-1	ASSHTGVGTDTQY
12	TRBV7-9	ASSFSPNTGEQF
12	TRBV20-1	STIGGGRPDTQY
11	TRBV27	SSSLGVGREQY
11	TRBV10-1	ASSESRDFAQY
12	TRBV6-5	ASSSTPGGGIQY
13	TRBV12-3/TRBV12-4	ASSQRSSGLKEAF
10	TRBV14	ASSQGAGGQY
13	TRBV5-1	ASGLGTSAMNEQF
11	TRBV7-9	ASSRDIDYEQY
13	TRBV12-3/TRBV12-4	ASTLPKGPGNTIY
12	TRBV18	ASSPVGQDYEAF
10	TRBV7-6	ASSLWAETQY
12	TRBV15	ATRRQGVNQPQH
14	TRBV5-1	ASSLSGDRMNTEAF
17	TRBV11-1	ASSLWDRTSRSGANVLT
16	TRBV20-1	SARDWSALAVSYNEQF
11	TRBV28	ASSSQANYGYT
13	TRBV12-3/TRBV12-4	ASRSRDYHSNEQF
13	TRBV5-6	ASSWTGSGANVLT
14	TRBV5-1	ASSLVSGGSTDTQY
13	TRBV28	ASRGGESGANVLT
11	TRBV18	ASSPWDSYEQY
12	TRBV12-3/TRBV12-4	ASNTGTSEETQY
14	TRBV3-1	ASSQYDAGVTDTQY